Listed below are T cell receptor beta chains from one sample, sequenced in a study of T and B cells in COVID-19 patients. TCRdb itself ran the multiplex PCR reads through MiXCR, one entry per CDR3 protein. The sample has fewer than 1,500 distinct CDR3 sequences; about 26% are singletons. The sequenced material came from blood. These receptors came from a human donor with active COVID-19. Each CDR3 is given with its conserved first and last residue. The order of the fields is J gene, V gene, clone size, D gene, CDR3 protein, CDR3 DNA. D genes are given only for firm matches. Size values are once, few and many counts, or a class for expanded clones, and some rows have none.

TRBJ2-3,TRBV20-1,.,.,CSASITDTQYF,TGCAGTGCTAGCATCACAGATACGCAGTATTTT
TRBJ1-1,TRBV30,large,.,CAWTRTMNTEAFF,TGTGCCTGGACTAGGACAATGAACACTGAAGCTTTCTTT
TRBJ1-3,TRBV5-6,medium-sized,.,CASSLRGLSGNTIYF,TGTGCCAGCAGCTTACGGGGCCTCTCTGGAAACACCATATATTTT
TRBJ2-1,TRBV13,few,.,CASRLEGGMSYNEQFF,TGTGCCAGCAGACTAGAGGGCGGGATGTCCTACAATGAGCAGTTCTTC
TRBJ2-1,TRBV5-6,.,TRBD2,CASRLGLAGLNEQFF,TGTGCCAGCAGGCTGGGACTAGCGGGTCTCAATGAGCAGTTCTTC
TRBJ2-4,TRBV29-1,once,TRBD1,CSVTTGAKNIQYF,TGCAGCGTTACGACAGGGGCCAAAAACATTCAGTACTTC
TRBJ2-3,TRBV2,few,.,CASRNRGTDTQYF,TGTGCCAGCAGGAACAGGGGCACAGATACGCAGTATTTT
TRBJ2-7,TRBV15,large,.,CATSRAPEGGNEQYF,TGTGCCACCAGCAGAGCCCCCGAGGGTGGCAACGAGCAGTACTTC
TRBJ2-7,TRBV19,large,TRBD1,CATSRDRKYEQYF,TGTGCCACCAGTCGGGACAGAAAGTACGAGCAGTACTTC
TRBJ2-5,TRBV29-1,large,TRBD2,CSVEDPWEGRETQYF,TGCAGCGTTGAAGATCCGTGGGAGGGCCGGGAGACCCAGTACTTC
TRBJ2-7,TRBV11-1,.,.,CASSLGGNKGGYEQYF,TGTGCCAGCAGCTTAGGAGGTAATAAGGGCGGCTACGAGCAGTACTTC
TRBJ2-7,TRBV21-1,few,.,CASAGGGQVPSSYEQYF,TGTGCCAGCGCCGGAGGGGGACAGGTGCCGTCCTCCTACGAGCAGTACTTC